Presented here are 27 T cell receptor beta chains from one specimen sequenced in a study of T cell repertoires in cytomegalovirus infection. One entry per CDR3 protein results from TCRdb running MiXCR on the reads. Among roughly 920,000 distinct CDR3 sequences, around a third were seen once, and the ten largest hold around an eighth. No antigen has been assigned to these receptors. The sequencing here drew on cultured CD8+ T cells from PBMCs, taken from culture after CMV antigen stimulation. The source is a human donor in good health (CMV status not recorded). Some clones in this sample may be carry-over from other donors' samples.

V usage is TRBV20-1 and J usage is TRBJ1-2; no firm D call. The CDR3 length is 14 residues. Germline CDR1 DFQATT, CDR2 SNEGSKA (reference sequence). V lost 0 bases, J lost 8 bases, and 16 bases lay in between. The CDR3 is CSARDTSVTSGYTF. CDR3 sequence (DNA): TGCAGTGCTAGAGACACATCCGTGACGTCCGGCTACACCTTC.

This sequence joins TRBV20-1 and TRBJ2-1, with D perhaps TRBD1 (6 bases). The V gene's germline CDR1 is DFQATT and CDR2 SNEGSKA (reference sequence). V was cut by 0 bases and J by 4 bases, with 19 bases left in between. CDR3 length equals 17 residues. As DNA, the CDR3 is TGCAGTGCTAGAGACCCCGGACAGAAGACCGTATACAATGAGCAGTTCTTC. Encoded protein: CSARDPGQKTVYNEQFF.

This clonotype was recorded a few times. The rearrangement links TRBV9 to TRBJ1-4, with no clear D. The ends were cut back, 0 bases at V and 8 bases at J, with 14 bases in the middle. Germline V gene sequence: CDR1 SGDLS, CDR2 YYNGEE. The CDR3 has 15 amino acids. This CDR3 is CASSVVAGRGEKLFF. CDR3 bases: TGTGCCAGCAGCGTAGTAGCGGGCCGAGGAGAAAAACTGTTTTTT. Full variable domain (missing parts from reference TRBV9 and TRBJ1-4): DSGVTQTPKHLITATGQRVTLRCSPRSGDLSVYWYQQSLDQGLQFLIQYYNGEERAKGNILERFSAQQFPDLHSELNLSSLELGDSALYFCASSVVAGRGEKLFFGSGTQLSVL.

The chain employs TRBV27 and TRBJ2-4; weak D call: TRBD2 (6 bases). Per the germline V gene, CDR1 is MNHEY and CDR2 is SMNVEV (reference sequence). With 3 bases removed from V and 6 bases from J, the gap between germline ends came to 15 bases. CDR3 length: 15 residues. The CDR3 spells CASSFLADFLNIQYF. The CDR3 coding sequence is TGTGCCAGCAGTTTCTTAGCGGATTTTCTAAACATTCAGTACTTC.

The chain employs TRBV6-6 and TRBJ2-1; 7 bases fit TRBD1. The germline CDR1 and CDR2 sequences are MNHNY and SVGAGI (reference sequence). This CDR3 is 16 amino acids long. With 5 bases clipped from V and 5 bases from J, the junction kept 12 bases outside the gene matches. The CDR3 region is CASSPRDSSFNNEQFF. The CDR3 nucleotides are TGTGCCAGCAGTCCCAGGGACAGCTCTTTCAACAATGAGCAGTTCTTC.

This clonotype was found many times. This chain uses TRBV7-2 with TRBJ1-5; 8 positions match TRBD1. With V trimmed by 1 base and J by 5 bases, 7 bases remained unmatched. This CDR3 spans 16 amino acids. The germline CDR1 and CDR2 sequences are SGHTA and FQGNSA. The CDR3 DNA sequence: TGTGCCAGCAGCTTAGGGTCCGGACAGGGATATCAGCCCCAGCATTTT. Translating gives CASSLGSGQGYQPQHF.

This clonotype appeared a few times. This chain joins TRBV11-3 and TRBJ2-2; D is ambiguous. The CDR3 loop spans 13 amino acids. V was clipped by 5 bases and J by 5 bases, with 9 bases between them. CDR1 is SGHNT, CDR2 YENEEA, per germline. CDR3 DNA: TGTGCCAGCAGCCGGTTGGTTACCGGGGAGCTGTTTTTT. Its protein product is CASSRLVTGELFF.

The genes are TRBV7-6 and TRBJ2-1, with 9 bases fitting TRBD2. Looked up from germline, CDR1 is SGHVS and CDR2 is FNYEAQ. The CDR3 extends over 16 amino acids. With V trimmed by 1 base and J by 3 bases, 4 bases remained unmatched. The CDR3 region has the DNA TGTGCCAGCAGCTTAGTAGCGGGGGACTTCTACAATGAGCAGTTCTTC. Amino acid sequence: CASSLVAGDFYNEQFF.

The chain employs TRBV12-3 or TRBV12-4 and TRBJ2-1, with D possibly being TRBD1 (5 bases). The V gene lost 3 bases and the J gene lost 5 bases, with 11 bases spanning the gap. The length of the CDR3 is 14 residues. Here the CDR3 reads CASSLQGYHNEQFF. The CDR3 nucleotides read TGTGCCAGCAGTTTGCAGGGATACCACAATGAGCAGTTCTTC.

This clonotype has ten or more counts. The CDR3 loop reads CASSIGAMGTEAFF. The CDR3 DNA is TGTGCCAGTAGTATAGGGGCTATGGGCACTGAAGCTTTCTTT. The chain is built from TRBV19 and TRBJ1-1; D not certain. Trimming removed 1 base from V and 4 bases from J, with 10 bases in between. Germline CDR1 and CDR2: LNHDA and SQIVND (reference sequence). CDR3 size: 14 residues.

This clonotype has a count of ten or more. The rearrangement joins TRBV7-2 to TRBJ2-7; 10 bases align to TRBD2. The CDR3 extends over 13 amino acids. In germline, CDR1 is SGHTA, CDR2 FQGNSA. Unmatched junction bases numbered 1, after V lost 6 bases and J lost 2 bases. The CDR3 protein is CASSSGGPYEQYV. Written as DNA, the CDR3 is TGTGCCAGCAGTAGCGGGGGGCCCTACGAGCAGTACGTC.

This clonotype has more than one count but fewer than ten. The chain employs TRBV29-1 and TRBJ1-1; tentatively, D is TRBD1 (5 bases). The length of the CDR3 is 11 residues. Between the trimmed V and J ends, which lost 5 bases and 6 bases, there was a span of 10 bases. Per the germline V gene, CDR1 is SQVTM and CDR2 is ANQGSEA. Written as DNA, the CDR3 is TGCAGCGTTCCTGGGGGGTCTGAAGCTTTCTTT. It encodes CSVPGGSEAFF.

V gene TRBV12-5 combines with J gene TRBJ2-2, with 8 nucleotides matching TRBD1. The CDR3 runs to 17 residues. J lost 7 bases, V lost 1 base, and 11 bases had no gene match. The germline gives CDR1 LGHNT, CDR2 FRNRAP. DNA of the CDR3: TGTGCTAGTGGTTTGGGATATACAGGGGGAACAAGCGGGGAGCTGTTTTTT. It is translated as CASGLGYTGGTSGELFF.

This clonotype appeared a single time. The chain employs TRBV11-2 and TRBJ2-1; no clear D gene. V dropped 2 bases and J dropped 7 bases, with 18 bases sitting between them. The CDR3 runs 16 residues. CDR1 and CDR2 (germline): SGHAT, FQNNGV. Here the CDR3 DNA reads TGTGCCAGCAGCTTATGGTCGGGCATTAGGATGAATGAGCAGTTCTTC. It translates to CASSLWSGIRMNEQFF. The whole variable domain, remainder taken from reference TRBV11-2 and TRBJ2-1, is EAGVAQSPRYKIIEKRQSVAFWCNPISGHATLYWYQQILGQGPKLLIQFQNNGVVDDSQLPKDRFSAERLKGVDSTLKIQPAKLEDSAVYLCASSLWSGIRMNEQFFGPGTRLTVL.

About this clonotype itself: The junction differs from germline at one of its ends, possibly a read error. The chain's CDR3 is CASSSKDTEAFF. Written as DNA, the CDR3 is TGTGCCAGCAGCTCTAAAGACACAGAAGCTTTCTTT. This chain uses TRBV7-3 with TRBJ1-1, with D unresolved. The CDR3 spans 12 residues. Germline values: CDR1 SGHTA, CDR2 FQGTGA.

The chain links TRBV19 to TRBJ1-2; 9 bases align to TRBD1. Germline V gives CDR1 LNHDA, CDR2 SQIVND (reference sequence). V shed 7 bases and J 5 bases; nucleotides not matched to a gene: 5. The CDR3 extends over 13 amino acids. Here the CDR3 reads CASTTGQGYGYTF. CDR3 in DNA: TGTGCCAGTACCACTGGACAGGGGTATGGCTACACCTTC.

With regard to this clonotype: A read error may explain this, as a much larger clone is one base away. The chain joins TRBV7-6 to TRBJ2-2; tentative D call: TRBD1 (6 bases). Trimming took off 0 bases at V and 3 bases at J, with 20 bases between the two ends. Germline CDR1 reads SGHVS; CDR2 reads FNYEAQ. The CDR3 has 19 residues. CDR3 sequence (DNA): TGTGCCAGCAGCTTAGCGCTGGTAGGAACAGGGACGGACACCGGGGAGCTGTTTTTT. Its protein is CASSLALVGTGTDTGELFF.

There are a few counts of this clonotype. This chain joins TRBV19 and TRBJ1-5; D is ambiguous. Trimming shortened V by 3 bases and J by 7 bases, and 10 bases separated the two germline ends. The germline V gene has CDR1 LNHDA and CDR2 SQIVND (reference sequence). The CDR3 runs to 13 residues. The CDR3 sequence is CASSIQLGQPQHF. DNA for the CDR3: TGTGCCAGTAGTATCCAACTTGGGCAGCCCCAGCATTTT.

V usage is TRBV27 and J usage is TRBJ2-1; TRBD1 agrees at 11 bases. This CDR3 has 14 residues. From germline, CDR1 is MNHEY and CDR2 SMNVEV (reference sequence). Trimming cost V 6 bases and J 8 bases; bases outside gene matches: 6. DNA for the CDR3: TGTGCCAGCAGCTGGACAGGGGGCGGGGATGAGCAGTTCTTC. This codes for CASSWTGGGDEQFF.

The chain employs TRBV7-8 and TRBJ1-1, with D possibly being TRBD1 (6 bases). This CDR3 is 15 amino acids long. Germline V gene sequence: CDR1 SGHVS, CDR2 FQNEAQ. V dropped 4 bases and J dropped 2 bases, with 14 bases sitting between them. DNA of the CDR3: TGTGCCAGCAGCTCAGGGGAGGCAGCTAACACTGAAGCTTTCTTT. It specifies CASSSGEAANTEAFF.

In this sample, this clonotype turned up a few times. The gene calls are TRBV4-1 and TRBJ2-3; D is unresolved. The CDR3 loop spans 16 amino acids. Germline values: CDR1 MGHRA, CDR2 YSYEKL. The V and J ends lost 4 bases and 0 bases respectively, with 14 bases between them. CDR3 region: CASSPEGGPSTDTQYF. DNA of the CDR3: TGCGCCAGCAGCCCAGAAGGTGGGCCTAGCACAGATACGCAGTATTTT.

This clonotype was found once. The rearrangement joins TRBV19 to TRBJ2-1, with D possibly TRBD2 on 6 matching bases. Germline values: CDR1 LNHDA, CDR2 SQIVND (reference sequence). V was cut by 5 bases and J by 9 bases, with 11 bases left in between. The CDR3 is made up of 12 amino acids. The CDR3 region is CASSWRAGEQFF. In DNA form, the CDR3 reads TGTGCCAGTAGTTGGAGGGCGGGTGAGCAGTTCTTC.

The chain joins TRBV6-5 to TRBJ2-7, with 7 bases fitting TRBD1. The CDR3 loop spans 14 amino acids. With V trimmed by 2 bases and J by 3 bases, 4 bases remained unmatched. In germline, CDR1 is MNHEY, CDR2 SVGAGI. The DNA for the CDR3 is TGTGCCAGCAGTTACGGTCAGGGGGTCTACGAGCAGTACGTC. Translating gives CASSYGQGVYEQYV.

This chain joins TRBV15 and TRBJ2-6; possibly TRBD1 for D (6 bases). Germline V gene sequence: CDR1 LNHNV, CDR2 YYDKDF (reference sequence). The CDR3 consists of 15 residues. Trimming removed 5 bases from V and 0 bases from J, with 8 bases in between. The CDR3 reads CATSLQGSGANVLTF. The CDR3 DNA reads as TGTGCCACCAGCTTACAGGGCTCTGGGGCCAACGTCCTGACTTTC.

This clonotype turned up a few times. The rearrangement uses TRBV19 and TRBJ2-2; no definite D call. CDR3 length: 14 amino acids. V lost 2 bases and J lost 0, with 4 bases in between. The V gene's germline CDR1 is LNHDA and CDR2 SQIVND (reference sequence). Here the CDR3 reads CASSIYTNTGELFF. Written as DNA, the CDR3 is TGTGCCAGTAGTATATACACGAACACCGGGGAGCTGTTTTTT.

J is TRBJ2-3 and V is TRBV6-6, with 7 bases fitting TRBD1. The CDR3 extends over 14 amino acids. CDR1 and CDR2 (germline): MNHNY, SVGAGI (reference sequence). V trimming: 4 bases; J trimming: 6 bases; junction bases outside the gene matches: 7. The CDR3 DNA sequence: TGTGCCAGCAGTTTCTCCGGGACAGAGGATACGCAGTATTTT. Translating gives CASSFSGTEDTQYF.

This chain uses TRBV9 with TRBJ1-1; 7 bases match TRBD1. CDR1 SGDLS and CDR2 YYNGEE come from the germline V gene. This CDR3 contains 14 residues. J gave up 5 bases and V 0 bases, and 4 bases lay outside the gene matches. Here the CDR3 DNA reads TGTGCCAGCAGCGTAGATAAGGGGGCGACTGAAGCTTTCTTT. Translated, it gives CASSVDKGATEAFF.